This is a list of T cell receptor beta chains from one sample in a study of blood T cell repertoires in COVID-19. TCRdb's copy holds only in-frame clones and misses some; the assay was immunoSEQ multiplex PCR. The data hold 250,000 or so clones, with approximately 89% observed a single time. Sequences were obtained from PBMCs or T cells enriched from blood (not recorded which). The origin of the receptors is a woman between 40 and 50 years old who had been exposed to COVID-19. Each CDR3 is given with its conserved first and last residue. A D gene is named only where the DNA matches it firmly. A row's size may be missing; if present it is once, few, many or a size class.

TGCGCCAGCAGGGACAATAACAGGGGCTATGGCTACACCTTC	CASRDNNRGYGYTF	NA	TRBV10-2	TRBJ1-2	TRBD1
TGTGCCAGCAGCTTCGACAGAAGTTCACCCCTCCACTTT	CASSFDRSSPLHF	NA	TRBV7-9	TRBJ1-6	NA
TGTGCCAGCAGCTTGGCCGTATTCGGACAGATGAACACTGAAGCTTTCTTT	CASSLAVFGQMNTEAFF	NA	TRBV5-4	TRBJ1-1	NA
TGTGCCTGGAGTGTACGAGGAACAGGAACCTACGAGCAGTACTTC	CAWSVRGTGTYEQYF	NA	TRBV30	TRBJ2-7	NA
TGTGCCAGCAGCCTGACAGGATCCGGGGAGCTGTTTTTT	CASSLTGSGELFF	NA	TRBV11-3	TRBJ2-2	NA
TGTGCCAGCAGCCCCCGGGGCAATCAGCCCCAGCATTTT	CASSPRGNQPQHF	NA	TRBV7-2	TRBJ1-5	NA
TGTGCCAGTAGTAGGACAGCCGCCTCAGCCTTGAACACTGAAGCTTTCTTT	CASSRTAASALNTEAFF	NA	TRBV19	TRBJ1-1	NA
TGTGCCAGCAGTTCCCCCGGCTACGAGCAGTACTTC	CASSSPGYEQYF	NA	TRBV28	TRBJ2-7	NA
TGTGCCAGCGGGGGACAGGGTGCTAATGAAAAACTGTTTTTT	CASGGQGANEKLFF	NA	TRBV2	TRBJ1-4	TRBD1
TGTGCCAGCAGTGACACGAGACAGGGAAATGGTGAAAAACTGTTTTTT	CASSDTRQGNGEKLFF	NA	TRBV25-1	TRBJ1-4	TRBD1
TGTGCCATCTCCGTCCAGGCTGATAATGAAAAACTGTTTTTT	CAISVQADNEKLFF	NA	TRBV10-3	TRBJ1-4	NA
TGTGCCACCAGTGATCCCGGACAGGGGTCCGATGAGCAGTTCTTC	CATSDPGQGSDEQFF	NA	TRBV24-1	TRBJ2-1	TRBD1
TGTGCCAGCAGCTTGGTCGGCTCTGGGGCCAACGTCCTGACTTTC	CASSLVGSGANVLTF	NA	TRBV5-4	TRBJ2-6	NA
TGTGCCAGCAGTTACAGGACAGTTGGGACCTACGAGCAGTACTTC	CASSYRTVGTYEQYF	NA	TRBV6-5	TRBJ2-7	NA
TGCGCCAGCAGCCCCGGTCGGGGACAGGGCTTCACAGATACGCAGTATTTT	CASSPGRGQGFTDTQYF	NA	TRBV5-1	TRBJ2-3	TRBD1
TGTGCCAGCAGCTTACTTGGCAGGGGGTACTCACCCCTCCACTTT	CASSLLGRGYSPLHF	few	TRBV7-3	TRBJ1-6	TRBD1
TGTGCCACCCGGACCGCGGGGACCACTGAAGCTTTCTTT	CATRTAGTTEAFF	NA	TRBV5-1	TRBJ1-1	NA
TGTGCCAGCAGCCAAGACAAGGGAGTCAAGGCTTTCTTT	CASSQDKGVKAFF	NA	TRBV4-2	TRBJ1-1	NA
TGTGCCAGCAGTTTAGACAGGCAGGGGGACGAGCAGTACTTC	CASSLDRQGDEQYF	NA	TRBV6-5	TRBJ2-7	TRBD1
TGTGCCAGCAGCCAAGCTTCAGGGGCTGAAGCTTTCTTT	CASSQASGAEAFF	NA	TRBV3-1/TRBV3-2	TRBJ1-1	NA
TGTGCCAGCAGCACCCACTATTTTACAGGGCAAGCTGGAAACACCATATATTTT	CASSTHYFTGQAGNTIYF	NA	TRBV28	TRBJ1-3	NA
TGTGCCAGCAGCCGGCCGGGGATTAACTATGGCTACACCTTC	CASSRPGINYGYTF	NA	TRBV6-5	TRBJ1-2	NA
TGTGCCAGCAGCTTTAAAGGACCGGGACAGCGCGCATTGGGCTACGAGCAGTACTTC	CASSFKGPGQRALGYEQYF	NA	TRBV7-9	TRBJ2-7	TRBD1
TGTGCCAGTAGTGTCCTGACTAGCGGGGTTGGAGAGACCCAGTACTTC	CASSVLTSGVGETQYF	NA	TRBV19	TRBJ2-5	TRBD2
TGTGCCAGCTCACCACAAACCCGGGACAGGGGGAGTTATGGCTACACCTTC	CASSPQTRDRGSYGYTF	few	TRBV18	TRBJ1-2	TRBD1